This T cell receptor beta chain was captured in a study of blood T cell repertoires in COVID-19. Study-wide background: Acute and convalescent COVID-19 samples came from the United States, Italy and Spain.

Per the original data handling: Counts of nucleated cells, estimated from reference gene primer amplification, were obtained. Using immunoSEQ multiplex PCR, the repertoire was profiled, and TCRdb retains in-frame clones only, with some absent. Clonal size and the V and J genes are those of that table, whereas D and trimming came from the DNA. Seen here are 180,000 or so clones, 65% to 85% observed once, and the top ten hold roughly 7%. Researchers sorted participants into cohorts using their self-reported clinical history. Donors in Cohort 3 counted as recovered after two negative PCRs, clearance, or symptom resolution. The V gene's germline CDR1 is SGHNT and CDR2 YYREEE (reference sequence). Trimming took 7 bases from V and 2 from J, leaving 13 bases between them. This CDR3 comprises 13 residues.

Sequenced input: PBMCs or T cells enriched from blood (not recorded which). This clonotype originated in a man between 40 and 49 years old who had recovered from COVID-19. This chain links TRBV5-4 with TRBJ2-7; possible D gene TRBD1, 5 bases. CDR3 protein: CASGDSRTYEQYF. The CDR3 DNA sequence: TGTGCCAGCGGAGACAGTCGGACCTACGAGCAGTACTTC.